This T cell receptor (beta chain) was recovered during a study of Ad26.COV2.S vaccination and SARS-CoV-2 variants. Treatment given: 15 to 20 received Ad26.COV2.S at low or high dose, single or two shots; a few received placebo; per-sample allocation not given. Specimens were obtained on day 63 following the first vaccine or placebo injection. This person who donated was an adult of 18-55 years in Boston. In its sample, this clone was seen a few times. This table comes from immunoSEQ multiplex PCR, and its TCRdb copy is limited to in-frame clones, with some not included. In the table there are hundreds of thousands of clones, more than 70% of which are singletons. V was clipped by 7 bases and J by 5 bases, with 11 bases between them. The CDR3 contains 12 residues. CDR1 is LNHDA and CDR2 is SQIVND in the germline V gene (reference sequence).

The sequencing here drew on peripheral blood, taken in a trial of Ad26.COV2.S vaccine versus placebo. The clonotype originates from a person between 18 and 65 years old who received the Ad26.COV2.S COVID-19 vaccine or a placebo. The chain joins TRBV19 to TRBJ1-1; D is undetermined. The CDR3 protein is CASKFGGTEAFF. CDR3 sequence (DNA): TGTGCCAGTAAATTCGGAGGGACTGAAGCTTTCTTT.